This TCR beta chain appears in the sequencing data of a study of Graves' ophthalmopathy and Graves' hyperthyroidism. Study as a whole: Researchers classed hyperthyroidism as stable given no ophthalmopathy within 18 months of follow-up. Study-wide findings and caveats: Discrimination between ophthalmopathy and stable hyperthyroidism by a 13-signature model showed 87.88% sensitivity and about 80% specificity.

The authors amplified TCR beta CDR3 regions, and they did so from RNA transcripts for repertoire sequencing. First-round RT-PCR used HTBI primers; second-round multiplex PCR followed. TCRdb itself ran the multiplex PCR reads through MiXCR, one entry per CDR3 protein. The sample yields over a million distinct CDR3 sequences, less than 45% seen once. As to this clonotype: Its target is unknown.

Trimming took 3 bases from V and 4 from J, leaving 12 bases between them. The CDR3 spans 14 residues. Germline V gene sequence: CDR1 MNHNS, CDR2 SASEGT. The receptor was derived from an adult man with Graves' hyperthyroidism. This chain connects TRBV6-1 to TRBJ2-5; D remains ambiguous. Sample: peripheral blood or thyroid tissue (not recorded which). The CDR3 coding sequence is TGTGCCAGCAGTGATTGGCGAAGAGTAGAGACCCAGTACTTC. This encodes CASSDWRRVETQYF.